This section outlines one T cell receptor beta chain sequence together with its context. The antigen is unknown. The data were obtained in a study of graft-versus-host responses after intestinal transplantation. V lost 2 bases, J lost 8 bases, and 8 bases stayed unmatched. CDR1 is SNHLY, CDR2 FYNNEI, per germline. There are 15 residues in the CDR3. Overall study findings and caveats: When patients had graft-donor T cell macrochimerism, their allografts held high graft-versus-host to host-versus-graft clonal ratios.

The repertoire was sequenced with immunoSEQ multiplex PCR; TCRdb's copy has only in-frame clones and lacks some. Of 29,000 or so clones listed, more than 85% were seen once; the top ten hold less than 0.75%. The rearrangement uses TRBV2 and TRBJ2-1, with TRBD2 matching over 8 bases. The specimen comprised PBMCs, sampled 66 days after intestinal transplant. The source of this sequence is a human patient who received an intestinal transplant, so some T cells may come from the graft donor. The DNA for the CDR3 is TGTGCCAGCAGTGAACGGGGACTAGTGGGCGATGAGCAGTTCTTC. Translation: CASSERGLVGDEQFF.